This T cell receptor (beta chain) was found in a study of blood T cell repertoires in COVID-19. Repertoires were generated with immunoSEQ multiplex PCR, while TCRdb's copy carries only in-frame clones and drops some. In the table there are roughly 200,000 clones, roughly 87% of which are singletons. The CDR3 runs to 15 residues. From germline, CDR1 is LGHDT and CDR2 YNNKEL (reference sequence). V was pared by 2 bases and J by 2 bases, with 3 bases of the junction left unmatched. The rearrangement joins TRBV3-1 (or the pseudogene TRBV3-2) to TRBJ2-7; 10 nucleotides line up with TRBD2. The sequence derives from a woman aged 40 to 50 with acute COVID-19. Source material: PBMCs or T cells enriched from blood (not recorded which). The chain's CDR3 is CASSQRTSGTYEQYF. The CDR3 nucleotides are TGTGCCAGCAGCCAACGGACTAGCGGAACCTACGAGCAGTACTTC.